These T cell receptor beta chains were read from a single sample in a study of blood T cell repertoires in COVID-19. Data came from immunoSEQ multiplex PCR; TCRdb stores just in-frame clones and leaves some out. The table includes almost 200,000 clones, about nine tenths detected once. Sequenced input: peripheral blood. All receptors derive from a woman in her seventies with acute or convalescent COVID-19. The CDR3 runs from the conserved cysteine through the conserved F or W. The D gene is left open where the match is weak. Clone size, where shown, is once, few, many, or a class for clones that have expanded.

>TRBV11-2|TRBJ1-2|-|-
CASSLVTGDYGYTF
TGTGCCAGCAGCTTAGTAACGGGTGACTATGGCTACACCTTC
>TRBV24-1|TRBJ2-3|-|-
CATAGLEGDTQYF
TGTGCCACCGCCGGACTGGAAGGGGATACGCAGTATTTT
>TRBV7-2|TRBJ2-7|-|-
CASTLLPETNYEQYF
TGTGCCAGCACTCTCCTGCCCGAGACAAACTACGAGCAGTACTTC
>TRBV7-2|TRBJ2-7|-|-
CASSLAGTQSSYEQYF
TGTGCCAGCAGCTTAGCGGGGACTCAAAGCTCCTACGAGCAGTACTTC
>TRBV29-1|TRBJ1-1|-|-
CSGTDRPNTEAFF
TGCAGCGGAACCGACAGACCGAACACTGAAGCTTTCTTT
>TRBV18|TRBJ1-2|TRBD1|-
CASSPAPGQGGYTF
TGTGCCAGCTCACCAGCCCCTGGACAGGGTGGCTACACCTTC
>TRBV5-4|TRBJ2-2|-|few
CASSPQGTGELFF
TGTGCCAGCAGCCCCCAGGGCACCGGGGAGCTGTTTTTT
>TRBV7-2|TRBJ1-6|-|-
CASSSRAFVSPLHF
TGTGCCAGCAGCTCCAGGGCGTTCGTGTCACCCCTCCACTTT
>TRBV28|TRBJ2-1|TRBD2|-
CASTIAGNYNEQFF
TGTGCCAGCACCATAGCGGGAAACTACAATGAGCAGTTCTTC
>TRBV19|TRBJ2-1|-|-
CASSIGLAFDEQFF
TGTGCCAGTAGTATAGGTCTAGCGTTCGATGAGCAGTTCTTC
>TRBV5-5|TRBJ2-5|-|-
CASSLSDSQETQYF
TGTGCCAGCAGCTTGAGTGACAGCCAAGAGACCCAGTACTTC
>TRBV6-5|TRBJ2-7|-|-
CASSTVGLAGF
TGTGCCAGCAGTACGGTTGGGTTGGCAGGCTTC
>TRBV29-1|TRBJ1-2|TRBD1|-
CSVESQGGLYTF
TGCAGCGTTGAAAGTCAGGGGGGACTCTACACCTTC
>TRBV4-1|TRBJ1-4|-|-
CASSQVGGGEKLFF
TGCGCCAGCAGCCAAGTTGGGGGAGGTGAAAAACTGTTTTTT
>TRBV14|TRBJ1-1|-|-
CASSQVGPRGTEAFF
TGTGCCAGCAGCCAGGTAGGGCCCAGGGGCACTGAAGCTTTCTTT
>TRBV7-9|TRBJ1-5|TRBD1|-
CASSLQGSNQPQHF
TGTGCCAGCAGCCTACAGGGGAGCAATCAGCCCCAGCATTTT
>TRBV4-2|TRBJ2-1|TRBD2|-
CASSQEVSGVYNEQFF
TGTGCCAGCAGCCAAGAAGTTAGCGGGGTCTACAATGAGCAGTTCTTC
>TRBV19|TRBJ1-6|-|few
CASSIAVISPLHF
TGTGCCAGTAGTATTGCAGTCATCTCACCCCTCCACTTT
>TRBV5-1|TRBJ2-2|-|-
CASSLVGAGELFF
TGCGCCAGCAGCTTGGTGGGAGCCGGGGAGCTGTTTTTT
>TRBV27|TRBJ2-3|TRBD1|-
CASRSTPGQGPDTQYF
TGTGCCAGCAGGTCTACACCGGGACAGGGACCAGATACGCAGTATTTT
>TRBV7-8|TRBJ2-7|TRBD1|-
CASAGTGPYEQYF
TGTGCCAGCGCCGGGACAGGGCCCTACGAGCAGTACTTC
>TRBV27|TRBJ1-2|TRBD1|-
CASSFSTGTGVYGYTF
TGTGCCAGCAGTTTCTCTACCGGGACAGGGGTTTATGGCTACACCTTC
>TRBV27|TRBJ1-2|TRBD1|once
CASRNRGNNYGYTF
TGTGCCAGCAGAAACAGGGGCAATAACTATGGCTACACCTTC
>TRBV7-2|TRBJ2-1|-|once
CASSLVSNEQFF
TGTGCCAGCAGCTTGGTTAGCAATGAGCAGTTCTTC
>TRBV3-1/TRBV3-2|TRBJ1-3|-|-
CASSQPAGAQRNTIYF
TGTGCCAGCAGCCAACCTGCGGGGGCGCAAAGAAACACCATATATTTT
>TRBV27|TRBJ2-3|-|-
CASSPPTLDTQYF
TGTGCCAGCAGTCCCCCGACTCTCGATACGCAGTATTTT
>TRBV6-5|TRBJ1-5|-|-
CASSSSGARYLPQHF
TGTGCCAGCAGTTCTTCTGGGGCCAGGTACCTGCCCCAGCATTTT
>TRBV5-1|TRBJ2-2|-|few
CASSSTLAANTGELFF
TGCGCCAGCAGCTCCACCCTAGCAGCGAACACCGGGGAGCTGTTTTTT
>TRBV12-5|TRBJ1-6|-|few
CASGLADRNSPLHF
TGTGCTAGTGGCTTGGCGGACAGAAATTCACCCCTCCACTTT
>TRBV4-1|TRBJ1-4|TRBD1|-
CASSQDHRGPNEKLFF
TGCGCCAGCAGCCAAGATCACAGGGGGCCGAATGAAAAACTGTTTTTT
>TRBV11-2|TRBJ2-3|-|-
CASSSQGKDVKDTQYF
TGTGCCAGCAGCTCACAGGGAAAGGACGTTAAGGATACGCAGTATTTT
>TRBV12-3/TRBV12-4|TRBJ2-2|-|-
CANLAGAGELFF
TGTGCCAACCTAGCAGGGGCCGGGGAGCTGTTTTTT
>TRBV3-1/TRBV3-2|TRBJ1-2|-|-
CASSPSGGRGYTF
TGTGCCAGCAGCCCTTCGGGGGGGAGAGGCTACACCTTC
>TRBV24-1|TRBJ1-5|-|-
CATRTGNQPQHF
TGTGCCACCCGCACAGGGAATCAGCCCCAGCATTTT
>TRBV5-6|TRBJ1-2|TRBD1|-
CASSFKGGLMSGYTF
TGTGCCAGCAGCTTCAAAGGGGGCCTCATGAGTGGCTACACCTTC
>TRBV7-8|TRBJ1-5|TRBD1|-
CASSLAGTARQPQHF
TGTGCCAGCAGCTTAGCGGGGACAGCAAGGCAGCCCCAGCATTTT
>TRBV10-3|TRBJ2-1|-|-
CAISGANTAQFF
TGTGCCATCAGTGGGGCGAATACAGCTCAGTTCTTC
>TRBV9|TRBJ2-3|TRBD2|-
CASSALAGGTDTQYF
TGTGCCAGCAGCGCACTAGCGGGGGGTACAGATACGCAGTATTTT
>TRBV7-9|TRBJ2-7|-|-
CASSLGRSSYEQYF
TGTGCCAGCAGCTTAGGGAGGAGCTCCTACGAGCAGTACTTC
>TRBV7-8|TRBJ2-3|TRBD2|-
CASSFLLAGETDTQYF
TGTGCCAGCAGCTTTCTCCTAGCGGGGGAGACAGATACGCAGTATTTT
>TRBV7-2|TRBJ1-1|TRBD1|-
CASSYRTGRTEAFF
TGTGCCAGCAGCTACCGGACAGGGCGTACTGAAGCTTTCTTT
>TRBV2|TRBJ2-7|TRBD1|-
CASSGEQGAKYEQYF
TGTGCCAGCAGTGGAGAACAGGGGGCCAAGTACGAGCAGTACTTC
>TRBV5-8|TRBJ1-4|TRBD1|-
CASSAGQGWEKLFF
TGTGCCAGCAGCGCGGGACAGGGGTGGGAAAAACTGTTTTTT
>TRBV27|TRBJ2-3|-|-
CASGRGGHTDTQYF
TGTGCCAGCGGTAGGGGTGGTCACACAGATACGCAGTATTTT
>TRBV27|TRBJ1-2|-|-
CASRTRGDSLYGYTF
TGTGCCAGCAGGACCAGGGGCGACAGCCTGTATGGCTACACCTTC
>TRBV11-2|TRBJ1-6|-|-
CASSLSHVTRSYNSPLHF
TGTGCCAGCAGCTTAAGCCACGTAACCCGCTCCTATAATTCACCCCTCCACTTT
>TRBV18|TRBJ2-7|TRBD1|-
CASSPGQRVYEQYF
TGTGCCAGCTCACCGGGACAGCGTGTCTACGAGCAGTACTTC
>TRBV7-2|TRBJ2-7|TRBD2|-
CASSSSGRASSEQYF
TGTGCCAGCAGCTCTAGCGGGAGGGCCAGTAGCGAGCAGTACTTC
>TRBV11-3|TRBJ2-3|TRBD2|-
CASSPRAAGGRDTQYF
TGTGCCAGCAGCCCTCGTGCGGCGGGAGGGCGGGATACGCAGTATTTT
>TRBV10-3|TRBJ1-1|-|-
CAIRPGLESRTEAFF
TGTGCCATCAGGCCAGGACTCGAAAGTCGCACTGAAGCTTTCTTT
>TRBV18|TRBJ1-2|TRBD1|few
CASSLPGQGNYGYTF
TGTGCCAGCTCACTCCCTGGACAGGGTAACTATGGCTACACCTTC
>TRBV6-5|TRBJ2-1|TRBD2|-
CASSPGTSGRTTQFF
TGTGCCAGCAGTCCCGGGACTAGCGGGAGAACCACGCAGTTCTTC